One and the same sample provided the 26 T cell receptor beta chains below, sequenced in a study of control samples from healthy donors and cancer patients. TCRdb's table, derived via immunoSEQ multiplex PCR, lists solely in-frame clones and lacks some. Among roughly 41,000 clones listed, roughly 94% were seen once. Sequenced: blood. The receptors shown here come from a man aged 55-75 years in good health.

This chain uses TRBV18 with TRBJ2-7, with D perhaps matching TRBD1 (6 bases). The germline CDR1 and CDR2 sequences are KGHSH and LQKENI. The CDR3 is 14 amino acids. Trimming removed 4 bases at V and 3 bases at J, with 13 bases between. Here the CDR3 reads CASSLGGALYEQYF. As DNA, the CDR3 is TGTGCCAGCTCACTAGGGGGAGCCCTCTACGAGCAGTACTTC.

On this clone: It is unclear where the CDR3 begins or ends on the DNA, so no DNA is shown, and the CDR3 is as TCRdb lists it. The chain couples TRBV6-5 to TRBJ1-2; the table assigns TRBD1, which was not confirmed against the DNA. Germline-derived CDR1 and CDR2 are MNHEY and SVGAGI. The CDR3 has 15 residues if both end residues are counted. Here the CDR3 reads CASSSGVGQGARNTF.

The chain combines TRBV10-2 with TRBJ2-7; 10 positions match TRBD2. The CDR3 contains 15 residues. Germline lookup yields CDR1 WSHSY and CDR2 SAAADI. After removal of 6 bases from V and 4 bases from J, the junction contained 9 bases not matched to a gene. This CDR3 reads CASRALAGDKYEQYF. The CDR3 DNA reads as TGCGCCAGCAGGGCGCTAGCGGGAGACAAGTACGAGCAGTACTTC.

This chain links TRBV27 with TRBJ2-1; D remains ambiguous. Germline V gene lookup returns CDR1 MNHEY and CDR2 SMNVEV (reference sequence). The CDR3 has 14 amino acids. The V and J ends lost 10 bases and 0 bases respectively, with 13 bases between them. The CDR3 loop reads CATSKTYSYNEQFF. The CDR3 DNA sequence: TGTGCCACCTCGAAAACCTACTCCTACAATGAGCAGTTCTTC.

The rearrangement joins TRBV6-5 to TRBJ1-2, with D perhaps TRBD1 (5 bases). Germline CDR1 is MNHEY and CDR2 is SVGAGI. Trimming took 4 bases from V and 5 from J, leaving 8 bases between them. This CDR3 comprises 12 residues. This CDR3 is CASSWSGYGYTF. The CDR3, as DNA: TGTGCCAGCAGTTGGTCAGGGTATGGCTACACCTTC.

The V and J genes are TRBV6-5 and TRBJ2-3; TRBD1 matches at 8 bases. V dropped 6 bases and J dropped 0; count of bases not matched to a gene: 5. Germline values: CDR1 MNHEY, CDR2 SVGAGI. The CDR3 is made up of 15 amino acids. The CDR3 here is CASSAGGFSTDTQYF. For the CDR3, the DNA is TGTGCCAGCAGCGCAGGGGGCTTTAGCACAGATACGCAGTATTTT.

This clone has a single count. The genes are TRBV3-1 (or the pseudogene TRBV3-2) and TRBJ2-7, with TRBD2 matching over 11 bases. V gave up 0 bases and J gave up 4 bases; unmatched junction bases: 8. Germline lookup yields CDR1 LGHDT and CDR2 YNNKEL (reference sequence). CDR3 length: 17 residues. The CDR3 DNA reads as TGTGCCAGCAGCCAAGAAACGACTAGCGGGAACTTATACGAGCAGTACTTC. Encoded protein: CASSQETTSGNLYEQYF.

The chain uses TRBV27 and TRBJ1-4, with TRBD1 as a possible D gene (6 bases). Trimming stripped 6 bases from V and 8 bases from J, with 13 bases between. CDR1 is MNHEY and CDR2 is SMNVEV in the germline V gene (reference sequence). The CDR3 runs to 13 residues. CDR3 protein: CASRRGIGEKLFF. In DNA, the CDR3 is TGTGCCAGCAGAAGGGGGATAGGAGAAAAACTGTTTTTT.

The chain has TRBV19 and TRBJ2-5; the D gene could be TRBD1 or TRBD2 (5 bases each). This CDR3 spans 14 amino acids. Germline loops: CDR1 LNHDA, CDR2 SQIVND (reference sequence). V lost 4 bases and J 5 bases, leaving 14 bases between the germline ends. The CDR3 bases are TGTGCCAGTAGTACGGGACCAGCGACGGAGACCCAGTACTTC. Translated, it gives CASSTGPATETQYF.

The chain couples TRBV7-9 to TRBJ2-5; no firm D call. The CDR3 length is 13 residues. The ends were cut back, 2 bases at V and 5 bases at J, with 9 bases in the middle. The germline gives CDR1 SEHNR, CDR2 FQNEAQ (reference sequence). The CDR3 DNA reads as TGTGCCAGCAGCTTATTTCAGTTGGAGACCCAGTACTTC. Protein sequence: CASSLFQLETQYF.

V usage is TRBV5-8 and J usage is TRBJ1-3; TRBD1 aligns across 8 bases. Germline CDR1 reads SGHTS; CDR2 reads YDEGEE. Germline trimming cut 0 bases from V and 6 bases from J; bases unmatched to any gene: 5. CDR3 size: 15 residues. The CDR3 region has the DNA TGTGCCAGCAGCTTGGGACAGGGGTCGACAAACACCATATATTTT. Amino acid sequence: CASSLGQGSTNTIYF.

The rearrangement links TRBV21-1 to TRBJ2-7; no check of the table's D call, TRBD1, against the DNA was made. TRBV21-1 is listed as a pseudogene. This CDR3 comprises 16 residues. CDR3 bases: TGTGCCAGCAGCCCCCTAAGAGGGGACAGCTCCTACGAGCAGTACTTC. It translates to CASSPLRGDSSYEQYF.

V gene TRBV6-1 combines with J gene TRBJ1-4; TRBD1 aligns across 9 bases. This CDR3 region has 16 residues. CDR1 is MNHNS, CDR2 SASEGT, per germline. V was clipped by 1 base and J by 8 bases; unmatched bases: 8. The CDR3 spells CASSEELGQGFEKLFF. Here the CDR3 DNA reads TGTGCCAGCAGTGAAGAATTGGGACAGGGTTTCGAAAAACTGTTTTTT.

The chain combines TRBV2 with TRBJ2-1, with a tentative D call TRBD2 (6 bases). Looked up from germline, CDR1 is SNHLY and CDR2 is FYNNEI. The CDR3 has 14 amino acids. Trimming shortened V by 5 bases and J by 0 bases, and 8 bases separated the two germline ends. The CDR3 is CASSSGSSYNEQFF. The CDR3 DNA sequence: TGTGCCAGCAGTTCCGGGAGCTCCTACAATGAGCAGTTCTTC.

The chain uses TRBV7-8 and TRBJ2-1; tentative D call: TRBD2 (5 bases). The ends were cut back, 3 bases at V and 7 bases at J, with 13 bases in the middle. The germline V gene has CDR1 SGHVS and CDR2 FQNEAQ. The CDR3 extends over 14 amino acids. The CDR3: CASSFLDSTNEQFF. CDR3 nucleotide sequence: TGTGCCAGCAGCTTTTTGGACTCGACAAATGAGCAGTTCTTC.

The chain couples TRBV10-1 to TRBJ2-7, with unresolved D. Germline V gene lookup returns CDR1 WNHNN and CDR2 SYGVQD (reference sequence). Between the trimmed V and J ends, which lost 2 bases and 0 bases, there was a span of 11 bases. CDR3 length: 15 amino acids. Here the CDR3 reads CASSEVTGGSYEQYF. CDR3 DNA: TGCGCCAGCAGTGAGGTGACGGGTGGCTCCTACGAGCAGTACTTC.

The rearrangement joins TRBV5-1 to TRBJ2-3, with no clear D. The CDR3 consists of 14 residues. Germline assignment: CDR1 SGHRS and CDR2 YFSETQ. The ends were cut back, 1 base at V and 3 bases at J, with 9 bases in the middle. Written as DNA, the CDR3 is TGCGCCAGCAGCTTGCAGTTGGGTACAGATACGCAGTATTTT. Its translation is CASSLQLGTDTQYF.

The CDR3 region is CASSQAATGPYEQYF. The CDR3 DNA reads as TGTGCCAGCAGCCAAGCAGCGACAGGACCGTACGAGCAGTACTTC. The chain carries TRBV3-1 (or the pseudogene TRBV3-2) and TRBJ2-7, with D possibly matching TRBD1 (6 bases). The germline V and J ends were trimmed by 1 base and 4 bases, with 14 bases remaining between them. Germline V gives CDR1 LGHDT, CDR2 YNNKEL (reference sequence). The CDR3 consists of 15 residues.

This chain connects TRBV3-1 (or the pseudogene TRBV3-2) to TRBJ2-5; D assignment may be TRBD1 or TRBD2 (5 bases each). This CDR3 is built from 14 residues. The V end lost 1 base, the J end lost 2 bases, and 8 bases lay between the germline ends. Germline V CDR1 and CDR2: LGHDT, YNNKEL (reference sequence). The DNA for the CDR3 is TGTGCCAGCAGCCAAGTGGGGGAGCAAGAGACCCAGTACTTC. Translated, it gives CASSQVGEQETQYF.

CDR3 residues: CASSLGTGGGWETQYF. Written as DNA, the CDR3 is TGTGCCAGCAGTTTAGGGACAGGGGGTGGGTGGGAGACCCAGTACTTC. V usage is TRBV27 and J usage is TRBJ2-5; TRBD1 agrees at 11 bases. The CDR3 totals 16 residues. Germline loops: CDR1 MNHEY, CDR2 SMNVEV (reference sequence). V trimming: 2 bases; J trimming: 5 bases; junction bases outside the gene matches: 7.

This rearrangement joins TRBV2 to TRBJ2-7; D is perhaps TRBD1 (7 bases). Trimming stripped 4 bases from V and 3 bases from J, with 13 bases between. This CDR3 has 14 amino acids. Germline V gene lookup returns CDR1 SNHLY and CDR2 FYNNEI. CDR3 sequence reads: CASSAPRDSYEQYF. The CDR3 nucleotides are TGTGCCAGCAGTGCCCCGCGGGACAGCTACGAGCAGTACTTC.

The chain combines TRBV2 with TRBJ2-5; D is ambiguous. The length of the CDR3 is 11 residues. In germline, CDR1 is SNHLY, CDR2 FYNNEI. The V end lost 6 bases, the J end lost 1 base, and 3 bases lay between the germline ends. CDR3 in amino acids: CASRTQETQYF. CDR3 in DNA: TGTGCCAGCAGGACCCAAGAGACCCAGTACTTC.

The V gene is TRBV19, the J gene TRBJ2-7; D may be TRBD2 (5 bases). The CDR3 has 14 amino acids. Germline V CDR1 and CDR2: LNHDA, SQIVND (reference sequence). Trimming left V 1 base short and J 0 bases short, with 7 bases between. The CDR3 sequence: CASSIVGDSYEQYF. The CDR3 DNA follows: TGTGCCAGTAGTATAGTGGGAGACTCCTACGAGCAGTACTTC.

The V and J genes are TRBV10-3 and TRBJ2-7, with TRBD2 identical over 8 bases. Germline CDR1 is ENHRY and CDR2 is SYGVKD. V was pared by 7 bases and J by 4 bases, with 3 bases of the junction left unmatched. The CDR3 is 12 amino acids. CDR3 nucleotide sequence: TGTGCCATCAACGGGGGGGATTACGAGCAGTACTTC. Protein: CAINGGDYEQYF.

CDR3 bases: TGTGCCAGCTCACCAAGCTTTACTAGCGGCTACAATGAGCAGTTCTTC. Amino acids: CASSPSFTSGYNEQFF. The rearrangement joins TRBV18 to TRBJ2-1; TRBD2 matches 8 bases. CDR1 KGHSH and CDR2 LQKENI come from the germline V gene. The CDR3 contains 16 residues. J lost 3 bases, V lost 2 bases, and 6 bases had no gene match. Full variable domain (remainder filled in from reference TRBV18 and TRBJ2-1): NAGVMQNPRHLVRRRGQEARLRCSPMKGHSHVYWYRQLPEEGLKFMVYLQKENIIDESGMPKERFSAEFPKEGPSILRIQQVVRGDSAAYFCASSPSFTSGYNEQFFGPGTRLTVL.

The chain carries TRBV12-3 or TRBV12-4 and TRBJ1-5, with 9 nucleotides matching TRBD1. The CDR3 loop spans 13 amino acids. The junction had 0 bases not matched to a gene; V was cut back by 3 bases and J by 6 bases. In nucleotides, the CDR3 is TGTGCCAGCAGTTTGACAGGGGGTCAGCCCCAGCATTTT. Amino acids: CASSLTGGQPQHF.